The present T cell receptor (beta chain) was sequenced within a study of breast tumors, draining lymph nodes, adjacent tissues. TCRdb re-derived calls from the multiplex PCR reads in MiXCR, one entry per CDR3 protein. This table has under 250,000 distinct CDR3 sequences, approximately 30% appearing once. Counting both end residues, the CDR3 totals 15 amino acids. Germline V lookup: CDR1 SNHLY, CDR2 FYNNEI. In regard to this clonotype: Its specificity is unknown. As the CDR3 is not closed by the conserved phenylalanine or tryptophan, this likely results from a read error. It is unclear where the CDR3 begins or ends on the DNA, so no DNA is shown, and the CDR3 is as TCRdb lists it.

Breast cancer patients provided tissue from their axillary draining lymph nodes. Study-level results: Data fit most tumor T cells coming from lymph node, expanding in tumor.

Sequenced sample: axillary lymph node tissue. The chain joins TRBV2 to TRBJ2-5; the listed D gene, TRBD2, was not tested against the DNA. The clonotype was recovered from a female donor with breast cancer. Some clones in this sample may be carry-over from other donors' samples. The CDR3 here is CASSPQTRAGYTFGS.